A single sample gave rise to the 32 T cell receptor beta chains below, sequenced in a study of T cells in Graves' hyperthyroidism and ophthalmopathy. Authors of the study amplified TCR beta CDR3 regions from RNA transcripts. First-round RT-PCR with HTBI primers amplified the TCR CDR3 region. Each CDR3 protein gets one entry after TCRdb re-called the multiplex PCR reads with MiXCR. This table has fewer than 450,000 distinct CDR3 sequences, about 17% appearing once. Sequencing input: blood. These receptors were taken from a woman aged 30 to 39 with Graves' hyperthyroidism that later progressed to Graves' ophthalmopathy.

CDR3 sequence (DNA): TGCAGTGCTAACTCTCAAACGAACCGGGGGCGCACAGATACGCAGTATTTT. It yields the protein CSANSQTNRGRTDTQYF. The chain recombines TRBV20-1 with TRBJ2-3; the D call may be TRBD1 or TRBD2 (6 bases each). The germline gives CDR1 DFQATT, CDR2 SNEGSKA (reference sequence). Trimming left V 4 bases short and J 1 base short, with 21 bases between. The CDR3 is 17 residues long.

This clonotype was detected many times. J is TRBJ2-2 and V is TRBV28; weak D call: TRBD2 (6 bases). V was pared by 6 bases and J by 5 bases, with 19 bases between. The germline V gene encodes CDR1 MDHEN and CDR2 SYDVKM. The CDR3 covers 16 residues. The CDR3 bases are TGTGCCAGCAGGGGGACTCCCGCCACCATAACCGGGGAGCTGTTTTTT. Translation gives CASRGTPATITGELFF.

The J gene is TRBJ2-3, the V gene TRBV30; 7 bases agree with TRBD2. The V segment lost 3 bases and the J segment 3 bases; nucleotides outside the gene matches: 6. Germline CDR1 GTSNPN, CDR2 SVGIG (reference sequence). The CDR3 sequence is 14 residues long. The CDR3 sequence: CAWRRAGETDTQYF. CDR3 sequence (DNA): TGTGCCTGGAGGAGGGCGGGAGAAACAGATACGCAGTATTTT. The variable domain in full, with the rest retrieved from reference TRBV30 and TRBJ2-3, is SQTIHQWPATLVQPVGSPLSLECTVEGTSNPNLYWYRQAAGRGLQLLFYSVGIGQISSEVPQNLSASRPQDRQFILSSKKLLLSDSGFYLCAWRRAGETDTQYFGPGTRLTVL.

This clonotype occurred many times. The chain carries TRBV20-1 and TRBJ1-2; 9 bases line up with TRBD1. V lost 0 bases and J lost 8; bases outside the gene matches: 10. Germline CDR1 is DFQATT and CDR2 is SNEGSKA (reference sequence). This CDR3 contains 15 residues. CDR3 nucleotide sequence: TGCAGTGCTAGAGACACAGGGGGCTCAATCGAAGGCTACACCTTC. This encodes CSARDTGGSIEGYTF.

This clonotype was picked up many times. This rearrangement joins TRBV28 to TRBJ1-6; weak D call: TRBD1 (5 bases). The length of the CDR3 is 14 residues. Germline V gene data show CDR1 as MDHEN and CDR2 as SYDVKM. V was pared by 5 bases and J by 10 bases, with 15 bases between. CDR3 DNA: TGTGCCAGCAGTCGGATGCGTCGGGGGTCACCCCTCCACTTT. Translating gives CASSRMRRGSPLHF. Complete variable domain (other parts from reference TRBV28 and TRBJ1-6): DVKVTQSSRYLVKRTGEKVFLECVQDMDHENMFWYRQDPGLGLRLIYFSYDVKMKEKGDIPEGYSVSREKKERFSLILESASTNQTSMYLCASSRMRRGSPLHFGNGTRLTVT.

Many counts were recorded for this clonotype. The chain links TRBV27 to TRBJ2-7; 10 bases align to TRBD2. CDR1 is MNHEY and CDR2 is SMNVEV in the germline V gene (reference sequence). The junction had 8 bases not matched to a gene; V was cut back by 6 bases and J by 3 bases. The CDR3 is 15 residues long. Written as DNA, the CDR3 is TGTGCCAGCAGGCTTGGGACTAGCGCTCACTACGAGCAGTACTTC. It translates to CASRLGTSAHYEQYF.

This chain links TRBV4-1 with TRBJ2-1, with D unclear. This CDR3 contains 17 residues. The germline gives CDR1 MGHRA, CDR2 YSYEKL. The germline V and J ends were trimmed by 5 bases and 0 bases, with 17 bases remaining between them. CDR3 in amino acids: CASSLRSRANSYNEQFF. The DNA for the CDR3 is TGCGCCAGCAGCTTAAGGAGCCGGGCAAACTCCTACAATGAGCAGTTCTTC.

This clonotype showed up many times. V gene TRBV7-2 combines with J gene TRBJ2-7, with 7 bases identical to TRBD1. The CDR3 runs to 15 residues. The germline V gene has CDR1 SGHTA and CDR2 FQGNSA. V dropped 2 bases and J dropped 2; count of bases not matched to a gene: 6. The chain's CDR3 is CASSLRAGGTYEQYF. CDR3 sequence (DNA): TGTGCCAGCAGCTTACGGGCAGGGGGTACCTACGAGCAGTACTTC.

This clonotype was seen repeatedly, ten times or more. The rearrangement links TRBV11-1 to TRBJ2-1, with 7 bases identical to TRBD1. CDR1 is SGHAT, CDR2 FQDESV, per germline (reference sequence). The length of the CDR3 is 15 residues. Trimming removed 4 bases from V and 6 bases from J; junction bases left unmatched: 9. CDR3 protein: CASSSSTGPVNEQFF. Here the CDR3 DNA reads TGTGCCAGCAGCTCGTCGACAGGGCCGGTCAATGAGCAGTTCTTC.

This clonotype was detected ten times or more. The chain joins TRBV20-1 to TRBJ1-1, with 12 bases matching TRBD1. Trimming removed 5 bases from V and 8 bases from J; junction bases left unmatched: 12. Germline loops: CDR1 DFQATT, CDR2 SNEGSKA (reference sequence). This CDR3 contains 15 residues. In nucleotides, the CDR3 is TGCAGTGCTGACGGGGGGGGACAGGGGGCAGGCGAAGCTTTCTTT. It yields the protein CSADGGGQGAGEAFF.

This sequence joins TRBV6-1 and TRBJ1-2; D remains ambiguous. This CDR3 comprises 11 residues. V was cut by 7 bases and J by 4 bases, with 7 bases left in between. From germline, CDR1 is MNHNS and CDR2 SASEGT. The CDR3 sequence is CASIGVYGYTF. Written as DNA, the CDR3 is TGTGCCAGCATTGGCGTCTATGGCTACACCTTC.

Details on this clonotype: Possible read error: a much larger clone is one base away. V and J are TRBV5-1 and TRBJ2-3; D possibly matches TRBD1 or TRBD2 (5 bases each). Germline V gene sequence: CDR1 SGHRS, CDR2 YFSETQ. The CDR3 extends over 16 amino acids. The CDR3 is CASSLTTAQKRDTRYF. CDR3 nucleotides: TGCGCCAGCAGCTTGACGACAGCTCAGAAACGGGATACGCGGTATTTT.

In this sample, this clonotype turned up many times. In DNA form, the CDR3 reads TGCGCCAGCAGCCTCCGGGACTCTACGGTCAATGAGCAGTTCTTC. Translating gives CASSLRDSTVNEQFF. The V and J genes are TRBV5-1 and TRBJ2-1, with D possibly TRBD2 on 6 matching bases. The CDR3 consists of 15 residues. Germline V gives CDR1 SGHRS, CDR2 YFSETQ. The germline V and J ends were trimmed by 4 bases and 6 bases, with 17 bases remaining between them.

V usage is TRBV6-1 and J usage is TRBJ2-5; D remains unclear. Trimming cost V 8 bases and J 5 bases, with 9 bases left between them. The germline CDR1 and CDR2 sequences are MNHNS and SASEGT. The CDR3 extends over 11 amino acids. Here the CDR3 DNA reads TGTGCCAGCCTGCTGGGGGAGACCCAGTACTTC. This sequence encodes CASLLGETQYF.

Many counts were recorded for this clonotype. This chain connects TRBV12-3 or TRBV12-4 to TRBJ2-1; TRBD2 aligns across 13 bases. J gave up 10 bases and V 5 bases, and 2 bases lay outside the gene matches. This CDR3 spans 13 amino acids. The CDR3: CASSPGLAGEQFF. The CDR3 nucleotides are TGTGCCAGCAGTCCGGGACTAGCGGGGGAGCAGTTCTTC.

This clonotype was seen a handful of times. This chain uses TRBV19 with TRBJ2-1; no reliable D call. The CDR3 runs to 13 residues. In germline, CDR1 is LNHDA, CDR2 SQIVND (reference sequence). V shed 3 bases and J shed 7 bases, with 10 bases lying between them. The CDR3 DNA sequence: TGTGCCAGTAGTATTTCATCTGGGAATGAGCAGTTCTTC. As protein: CASSISSGNEQFF.

CDR3 sequence reads: CAYLGPIASSEDYGYTF. The CDR3 DNA is TGTGCCTACTTAGGACCTATCGCTTCCTCGGAGGACTATGGCTACACCTTC. The chain uses TRBV6-1 and TRBJ1-2; D unclear. The CDR3 is 17 amino acids. Germline V lookup: CDR1 MNHNS, CDR2 SASEGT. Between the trimmed V and J ends, which lost 11 bases and 3 bases, there was a span of 28 bases.

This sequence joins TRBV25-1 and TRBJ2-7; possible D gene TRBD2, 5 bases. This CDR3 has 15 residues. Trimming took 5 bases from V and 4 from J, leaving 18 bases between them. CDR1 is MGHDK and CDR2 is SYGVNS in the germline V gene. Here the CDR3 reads CASSLDGEPDYEQYF. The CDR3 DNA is TGTGCCAGCAGTCTGGATGGGGAGCCGGATTACGAGCAGTACTTC.

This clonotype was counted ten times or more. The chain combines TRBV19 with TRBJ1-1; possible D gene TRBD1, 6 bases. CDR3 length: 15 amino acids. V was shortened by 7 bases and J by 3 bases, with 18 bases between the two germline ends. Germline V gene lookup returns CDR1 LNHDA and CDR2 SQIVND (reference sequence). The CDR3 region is CASNDRFVGDTEAFF. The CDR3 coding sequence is TGTGCCAGTAACGACAGGTTCGTGGGGGACACTGAAGCTTTCTTT.

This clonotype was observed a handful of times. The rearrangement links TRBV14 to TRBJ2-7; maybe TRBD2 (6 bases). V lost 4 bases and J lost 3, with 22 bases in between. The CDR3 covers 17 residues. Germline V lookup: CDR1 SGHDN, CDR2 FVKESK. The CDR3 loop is CASSRYRLGSANYEQYF. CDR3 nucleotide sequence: TGTGCCAGCAGCCGGTACCGACTAGGAAGCGCGAACTACGAGCAGTACTTC.

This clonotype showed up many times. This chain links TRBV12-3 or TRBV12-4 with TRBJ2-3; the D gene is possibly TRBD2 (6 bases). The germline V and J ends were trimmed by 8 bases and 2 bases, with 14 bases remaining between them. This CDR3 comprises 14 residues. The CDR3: CASSLGGPTDTQYF. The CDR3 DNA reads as TGTGCCAGCTCTTTGGGAGGCCCCACAGATACGCAGTATTTT.

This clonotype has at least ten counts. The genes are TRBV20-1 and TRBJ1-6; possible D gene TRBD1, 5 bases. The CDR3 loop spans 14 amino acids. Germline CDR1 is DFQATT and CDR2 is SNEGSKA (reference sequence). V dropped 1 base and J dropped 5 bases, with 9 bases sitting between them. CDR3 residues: CSARVGGNNSPLHF. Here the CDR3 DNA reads TGCAGTGCTAGAGTGGGGGGTAATAATTCACCCCTCCACTTT.

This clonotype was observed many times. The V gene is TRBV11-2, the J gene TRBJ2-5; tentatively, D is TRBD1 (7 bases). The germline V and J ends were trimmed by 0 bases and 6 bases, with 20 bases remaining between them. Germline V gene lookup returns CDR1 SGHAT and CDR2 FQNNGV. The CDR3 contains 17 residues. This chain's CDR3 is CASSLDYDREVRKTQYF. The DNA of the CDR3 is TGTGCCAGCAGCTTAGATTACGACAGGGAGGTTAGGAAGACCCAGTACTTC.

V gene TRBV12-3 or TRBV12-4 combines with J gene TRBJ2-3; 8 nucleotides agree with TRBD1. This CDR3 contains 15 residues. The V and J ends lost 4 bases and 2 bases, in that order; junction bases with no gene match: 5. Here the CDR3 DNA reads TGTGCCAGCAGTTCCCCCAGGGGGCCCACAGATACGCAGTATTTT. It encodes CASSSPRGPTDTQYF.

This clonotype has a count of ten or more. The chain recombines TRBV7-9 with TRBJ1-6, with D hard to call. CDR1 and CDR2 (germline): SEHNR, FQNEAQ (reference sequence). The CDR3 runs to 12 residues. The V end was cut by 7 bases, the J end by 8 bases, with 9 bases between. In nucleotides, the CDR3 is TGTGCCAGCACCGTGACCTATTCACCCCTCCACTTT. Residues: CASTVTYSPLHF.

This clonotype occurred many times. CDR3 in DNA: TGTGCCAGCAGTTTAGCCAGGGGCGAGCAGTACTTC. This encodes CASSLARGEQYF. This chain connects TRBV27 to TRBJ2-7, with a possible D match to TRBD1 (6 bases). Germline assignment: CDR1 MNHEY and CDR2 SMNVEV (reference sequence). The CDR3 consists of 12 residues. The V end lost 2 bases, the J end lost 6 bases, and 8 bases lay between the germline ends.

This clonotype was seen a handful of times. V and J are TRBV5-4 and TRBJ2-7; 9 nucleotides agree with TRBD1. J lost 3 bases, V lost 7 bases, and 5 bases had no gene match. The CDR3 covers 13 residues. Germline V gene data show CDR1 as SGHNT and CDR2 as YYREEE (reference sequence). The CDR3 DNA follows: TGTGCCAGCGGGACAGGGACCCGCTACGAGCAGTACTTC. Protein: CASGTGTRYEQYF.

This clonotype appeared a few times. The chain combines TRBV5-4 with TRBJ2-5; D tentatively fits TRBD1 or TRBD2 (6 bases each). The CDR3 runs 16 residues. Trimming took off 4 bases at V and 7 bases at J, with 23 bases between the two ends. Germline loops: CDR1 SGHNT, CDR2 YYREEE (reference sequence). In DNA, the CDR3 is TGTGCCAGCAGCGGCCGCGGGGTCCAAGGGGGGAGGACCCAGTACTTC. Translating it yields CASSGRGVQGGRTQYF.

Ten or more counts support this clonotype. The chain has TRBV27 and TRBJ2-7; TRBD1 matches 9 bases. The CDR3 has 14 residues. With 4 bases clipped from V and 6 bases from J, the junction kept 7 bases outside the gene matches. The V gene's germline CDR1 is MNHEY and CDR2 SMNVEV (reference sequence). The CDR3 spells CASSWGQGNGEQYF. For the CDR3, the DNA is TGTGCCAGCAGTTGGGGACAGGGTAATGGCGAGCAGTACTTC.

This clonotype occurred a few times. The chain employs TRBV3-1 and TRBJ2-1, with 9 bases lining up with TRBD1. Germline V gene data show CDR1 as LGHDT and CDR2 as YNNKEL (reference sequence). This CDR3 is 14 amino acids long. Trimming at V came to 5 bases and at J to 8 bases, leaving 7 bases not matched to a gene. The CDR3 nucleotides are TGTGCCAGCAGCTCGACGACAGGGGGGGATGAGCAGTTCTTC. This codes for CASSSTTGGDEQFF.

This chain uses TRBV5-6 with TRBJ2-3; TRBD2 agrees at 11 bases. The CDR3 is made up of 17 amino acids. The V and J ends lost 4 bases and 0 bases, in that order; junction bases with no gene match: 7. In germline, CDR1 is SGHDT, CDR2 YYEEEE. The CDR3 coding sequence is TGTGCCAGCAGCCGACTGACTAGCGGGGTTAGCACAGATACGCAGTATTTT. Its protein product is CASSRLTSGVSTDTQYF. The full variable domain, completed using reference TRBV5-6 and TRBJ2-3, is DAGVTQSPTHLIKTRGQQVTLRCSPKSGHDTVSWYQQALGQGPQFIFQYYEEEERQRGNFPDRFSGHQFPNYSSELNVNALLLGDSALYLCASSRLTSGVSTDTQYFGPGTRLTVL.

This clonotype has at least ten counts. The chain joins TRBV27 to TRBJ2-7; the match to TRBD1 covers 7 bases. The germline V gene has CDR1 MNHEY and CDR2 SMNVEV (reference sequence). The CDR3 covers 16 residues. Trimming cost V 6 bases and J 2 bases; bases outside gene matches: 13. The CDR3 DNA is TGTGCCAGCAGCCCGACCACGACAGGGTTAGCCTACGAGCAGTACTTC. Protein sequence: CASSPTTTGLAYEQYF.